Each of the 12 T cell receptor beta chains below was sequenced from the same sample in a study of vaccination effects on CD4 cells after COVID-19. Antigens for these TCRs are unknown. Under the ViraFEST assay, PBMC were stimulated with viral peptide pools so that antigen-specific CD4+ T cells expanded. Sequencing was performed afterwards. Scientists isolated CD4+ T cells after a roughly 10-day culture period ended. Each participant was given two doses of one vaccine (BNT162b2 or mRNA-1273). Here immunoSEQ multiplex PCR was the method, and the copy in TCRdb shows in-frame clones only, minus some. The sample contains fewer than 90,000 clones, roughly 80% of which appear only once. The sample here was CD4+ T cells from PBMCs cultured with HCoV-OC43 spike peptides, taken after COVID-19 vaccination. Subset reported: HCoV-OC43 spike overlapping peptide pool stimulation. Receptors originate from a human donor who received a COVID-19 vaccine.

The rearrangement uses TRBV11-3 and TRBJ1-5; the D is unclear. V lost 2 bases and J lost 4, with 12 bases in between. The CDR3 is made up of 15 amino acids. CDR1 is SGHNT and CDR2 is YENEEA in the germline V gene. For the CDR3, the DNA is TGTGCCAGCAGCTTAAGGTACGACACAAATCAGCCCCAGCATTTT. Residues: CASSLRYDTNQPQHF.

The gene calls are TRBV7-2 and TRBJ1-2; no firm D call. V was clipped by 5 bases and J by 3 bases, with 13 bases between them. Germline-derived CDR1 and CDR2 are SGHTA and FQGNSA. The CDR3 sequence is 14 residues long. CDR3 sequence: CASSKLSDYYGYTF. The CDR3 DNA reads TGTGCCAGCAGCAAGTTGTCGGACTACTATGGCTACACCTTC.

J is TRBJ2-5 and V is TRBV21-1; the table's D call TRBD2 went unverified against the DNA. TRBV21-1 constitutes a pseudogene. The CDR3 is made up of 14 amino acids. This CDR3 is CASSKIPVGETQYF. CDR3 DNA: TGTGCCAGCAGCAAAATACCGGTCGGGGAGACCCAGTACTTC.

The chain is built from TRBV19 and TRBJ2-4; D possibly corresponds to TRBD2 (5 bases). CDR3 length: 15 residues. V dropped 2 bases and J dropped 5 bases, with 13 bases sitting between them. Germline CDR1 is LNHDA and CDR2 is SQIVND (reference sequence). For the CDR3, the DNA is TGTGCCAGTAGTATATCCGGGATAGAACAAAACATTCAGTACTTC. This codes for CASSISGIEQNIQYF.

This chain connects TRBV15 to TRBJ2-7, with a possible D match to TRBD1 (6 bases). Germline V gene sequence: CDR1 LNHNV, CDR2 YYDKDF (reference sequence). With 0 bases removed from V and 6 bases from J, the gap between germline ends came to 12 bases. The CDR3 covers 14 residues. CDR3 sequence: CATSRDPGQSEQYV. The CDR3 DNA sequence: TGTGCCACCAGCAGAGATCCGGGACAAAGCGAGCAGTACGTC.

The chain employs TRBV5-1 and TRBJ2-1; 11 bases agree with TRBD1. Germline V CDR1 and CDR2: SGHRS, YFSETQ. The CDR3 contains 15 residues. After removal of 3 bases from V and 7 bases from J, the junction contained 6 bases not matched to a gene. In nucleotides, the CDR3 is TGCGCCAGCAGCTCGGGACAGGGGGAAGGAAATGAGCAGTTCTTC. Protein product: CASSSGQGEGNEQFF.

DNA for the CDR3: TGTGCCAGCAGCCGGGACAGGGACGGTGAGCAGTTCTTC. Translated, it gives CASSRDRDGEQFF. The rearrangement uses TRBV7-3 and TRBJ2-1, with TRBD1 matching 9 bases. Trimming took 5 bases from V and 9 from J; bases not matched to a gene: 5. This CDR3 is 13 amino acids long. The germline gives CDR1 SGHTA, CDR2 FQGTGA.

The CDR3 bases are TGTGCCAGCAGTTACCTACCAGGCCAGAGCACAGATACGCAGTATTTT. This gives the protein CASSYLPGQSTDTQYF. This chain joins TRBV6-5 and TRBJ2-3; no clear D. The CDR3 has 16 amino acids. Germline V gene lookup returns CDR1 MNHEY and CDR2 SVGAGI. The germline V and J ends were trimmed by 2 bases and 0 bases, with 12 bases remaining between them.

The V and J genes are TRBV2 and TRBJ1-4; perhaps TRBD1 as D (5 bases). Trimming took off 6 bases at V and 0 bases at J, with 8 bases between the two ends. The CDR3 totals 14 residues. Germline V CDR1 and CDR2: SNHLY, FYNNEI. DNA for the CDR3: TGTGCCAGCAGAACGACAGCAACTAATGAAAAACTGTTTTTT. This gives the protein CASRTTATNEKLFF.

The J gene is TRBJ2-3, the V gene TRBV5-1, with D possibly matching TRBD2 (6 bases). There are 14 residues in the CDR3. From germline, CDR1 is SGHRS and CDR2 YFSETQ. V was shortened by 4 bases and J by 5 bases, with 14 bases between the two germline ends. The CDR3: CASSALLAVDTQYF. As DNA, the CDR3 is TGCGCCAGCAGCGCCTTACTAGCTGTAGATACGCAGTATTTT.

The V and J genes are TRBV24-1 and TRBJ1-2; D is unclear. This CDR3 has 12 residues. Trimming shortened V by 4 bases and J by 5 bases, and 7 bases separated the two germline ends. Germline CDR1 is KGHDR and CDR2 is SFDVKD. The CDR3 here is CATSESGYGYTF. Here the CDR3 DNA reads TGTGCCACCAGTGAATCCGGATATGGCTACACCTTC.

The chain couples TRBV3-1 (or the pseudogene TRBV3-2) to TRBJ1-2, with TRBD1 matching over 12 bases. The CDR3 length is 15 residues. Trimming at V came to 5 bases and at J to 8 bases, leaving 9 bases not matched to a gene. The V gene's germline CDR1 is LGHDT and CDR2 YNNKEL (reference sequence). The CDR3: CASSLRSGTGGGYTF. The CDR3 DNA follows: TGTGCCAGCAGCTTACGATCCGGGACAGGGGGCGGCTACACCTTC.